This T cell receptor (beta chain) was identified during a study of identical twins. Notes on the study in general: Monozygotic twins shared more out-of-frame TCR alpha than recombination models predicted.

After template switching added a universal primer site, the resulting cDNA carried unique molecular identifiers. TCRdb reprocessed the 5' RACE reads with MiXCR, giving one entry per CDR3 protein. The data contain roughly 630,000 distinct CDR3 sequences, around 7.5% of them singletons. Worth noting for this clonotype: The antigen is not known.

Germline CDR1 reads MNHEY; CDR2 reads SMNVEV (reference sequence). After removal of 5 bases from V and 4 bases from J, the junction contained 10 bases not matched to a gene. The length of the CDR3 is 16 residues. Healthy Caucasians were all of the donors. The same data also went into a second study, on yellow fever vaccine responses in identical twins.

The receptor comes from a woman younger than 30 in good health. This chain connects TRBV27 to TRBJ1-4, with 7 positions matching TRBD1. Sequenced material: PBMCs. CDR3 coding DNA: TGTGCCAGCAGTCCGGGACAGCCGCTATATAATGAAAAACTGTTTTTT. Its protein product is CASSPGQPLYNEKLFF.